Following are 24 T cell receptor beta chains from one sample sequenced in a study of blood T cell repertoires in COVID-19. Repertoires were generated with immunoSEQ multiplex PCR, while TCRdb's copy carries only in-frame clones and drops some. The sample holds around 200,000 clones, about nine tenths seen once. Sequencing was done on a sample of peripheral blood. The source is a middle-aged man with acute or convalescent COVID-19.

The chain links TRBV19 to TRBJ1-1, with TRBD1 matching over 7 bases. This CDR3 is built from 12 residues. The germline gives CDR1 LNHDA, CDR2 SQIVND (reference sequence). J gave up 0 bases and V 8 bases, and 0 bases lay outside the gene matches. CDR3 nucleotide sequence: TGTGCCAGTGGACAGGTGAACACTGAAGCTTTCTTT. Its protein product is CASGQVNTEAFF.

The chain has TRBV4-1 and TRBJ2-1; 10 bases match TRBD1. The CDR3 is 18 amino acids. Germline V gene data show CDR1 as MGHRA and CDR2 as YSYEKL. V dropped 4 bases and J dropped 0; count of bases not matched to a gene: 9. CDR3 region: CASSLETGTGVSYNEQFF. The DNA for the CDR3 is TGCGCCAGCAGCCTCGAAACCGGGACAGGGGTCTCCTACAATGAGCAGTTCTTC.

The CDR3 is CASSLAPPGQTNYGYTF. As DNA, the CDR3 is TGCGCCAGCAGCTTGGCACCCCCGGGACAAACCAACTATGGCTACACCTTC. This chain connects TRBV5-1 to TRBJ1-2; perhaps TRBD1 as D (6 bases). This CDR3 contains 17 residues. Germline assignment: CDR1 SGHRS and CDR2 YFSETQ. Trimming stripped 0 bases from V and 2 bases from J, with 17 bases between.

The chain joins TRBV5-5 to TRBJ1-6; perhaps TRBD1 as D (5 bases). Looked up from germline, CDR1 is SGHKS and CDR2 is YYEKEE (reference sequence). This CDR3 contains 16 residues. The V end was cut by 3 bases, the J end by 6 bases, with 16 bases between. The CDR3 reads CASSSRWGAPNSPLHF. CDR3 DNA: TGTGCCAGCAGCTCCCGGTGGGGCGCTCCTAATTCACCCCTCCACTTT.

This clone turned up a few times. The chain uses TRBV7-8 and TRBJ1-2, with a tentative D call TRBD1 (5 bases). The CDR3 is 14 amino acids. In germline, CDR1 is SGHVS, CDR2 FQNEAQ. Deletions cut 5 bases from V and 12 bases from J, with 22 bases between. The CDR3 reads CASSLLQTAAGDTF. The CDR3 DNA sequence: TGTGCCAGCAGCCTCTTACAAACGGCCGCGGGGGACACCTTC.

In this sample, this clone turned up once. The chain couples TRBV5-5 to TRBJ2-2, with 8 bases lining up with TRBD1. Germline V CDR1 and CDR2: SGHKS, YYEKEE (reference sequence). The CDR3 covers 15 residues. V was pared by 5 bases and J by 0 bases, with 3 bases of the junction left unmatched. The CDR3 bases are TGTGCCAGCAGGTCAGGGGGCCCGAACACCGGGGAGCTGTTTTTT. It specifies CASRSGGPNTGELFF.

The chain employs TRBV4-2 and TRBJ2-5, with 9 bases fitting TRBD1. The V gene's germline CDR1 is LGHNA and CDR2 YNFKEQ. Trimming removed 5 bases from V and 0 bases from J; junction bases left unmatched: 13. The CDR3 sequence is 18 residues long. The CDR3 loop is CASSTRDRALRYQETQYF. The DNA of the CDR3 is TGTGCCAGCAGCACCCGGGACAGGGCCCTCCGGTACCAAGAGACCCAGTACTTC.

The V gene is TRBV2, the J gene TRBJ2-1; D ambiguous. CDR1 SNHLY and CDR2 FYNNEI come from the germline V gene. V was pared by 6 bases and J by 6 bases, with 3 bases between. CDR3 size: 10 residues. As DNA, the CDR3 is TGTGCCAGCAGCATCAATGAGCAGTTCTTC. Translated: CASSINEQFF.

This chain connects TRBV6-2 or TRBV6-3 to TRBJ1-1; TRBD1 agrees at 7 bases. The V gene end was trimmed by 5 bases and the J gene end by 3 bases; junction bases not matched to a gene: 3. This CDR3 region has 13 residues. Germline lookup yields CDR1 MNHEY and CDR2 SVGEGT. CDR3 sequence (DNA): TGTGCCAGCAGTGGGCAGGGGGACACTGAAGCTTTCTTT. Its translation is CASSGQGDTEAFF.

This clone was recorded a few times. This sequence joins TRBV10-3 and TRBJ1-2; no reliable D call. CDR1 and CDR2 (germline): ENHRY, SYGVKD. There are 17 residues in the CDR3. Trimming left V 6 bases short and J 1 base short, with 21 bases between. The CDR3: CAISPLYKTLVNYGYTF. The CDR3, as DNA: TGTGCCATCAGCCCCCTATATAAGACACTAGTTAACTATGGCTACACCTTC.

The rearrangement joins TRBV7-9 to TRBJ1-6, with 9 positions matching TRBD1. Germline V gives CDR1 SEHNR, CDR2 FQNEAQ (reference sequence). This CDR3 is built from 18 residues. V was pared by 5 bases and J by 0 bases, with 8 bases of the junction left unmatched. Written as DNA, the CDR3 is TGTGCCAGCAGCACGGACAGGGGCGGGAGCTCCTATAATTCACCCCTCCACTTT. Translated, it gives CASSTDRGGSSYNSPLHF.

V usage is TRBV11-2 and J usage is TRBJ1-1, with 7 bases fitting TRBD1. From germline, CDR1 is SGHAT and CDR2 FQNNGV. The V gene end was trimmed by 0 bases and the J gene end by 3 bases; junction bases not matched to a gene: 1. The CDR3 consists of 14 residues. DNA of the CDR3: TGTGCCAGCAGCTTAGACCAGGGGGACACTGAAGCTTTCTTT. Encoded protein: CASSLDQGDTEAFF.

The chain links TRBV12-5 to TRBJ1-1, with D possibly TRBD1 on 6 matching bases. Germline CDR1 reads LGHNT; CDR2 reads FRNRAP. The germline V and J ends were trimmed by 1 base and 9 bases, with 24 bases remaining between them. The CDR3 contains 17 residues. DNA for the CDR3: TGTGCTAGTGGTTTGGACCCCCCCCCAGGCAGGGGATTGAAAGCTTTCTTT. Translating gives CASGLDPPPGRGLKAFF.

CDR3 sequence (DNA): TGTGCCAGCAGCTTGGGTCCGCGGGGGCGCCAAGAGACCCAGTACTTC. This encodes CASSLGPRGRQETQYF. V is TRBV5-4 and J is TRBJ2-5, with a possible D match to TRBD2 (7 bases). The V gene lost 0 bases and the J gene lost 1 base, with 13 bases spanning the gap. The CDR3 runs to 16 residues. Germline V gene data show CDR1 as SGHNT and CDR2 as YYREEE (reference sequence).

This chain uses TRBV5-1 with TRBJ2-2; TRBD1 aligns across 8 bases. The CDR3 runs 15 residues. The V and J ends lost 7 bases and 1 base, in that order; junction bases with no gene match: 6. Germline CDR1 and CDR2: SGHRS and YFSETQ. The CDR3 sequence: CASGMTGENTGELFF. DNA of the CDR3: TGCGCCAGCGGTATGACAGGGGAGAACACCGGGGAGCTGTTTTTT.

This chain links TRBV5-1 with TRBJ2-7; tentatively, D is TRBD1 (6 bases). Germline V lookup: CDR1 SGHRS, CDR2 YFSETQ. The V end was cut by 1 base, the J end by 5 bases, with 13 bases between. The CDR3 is made up of 14 amino acids. In nucleotides, the CDR3 is TGCGCCAGCAGCTTGACAGGGCCTCTTAACGAGCAGTACTTC. It encodes CASSLTGPLNEQYF.

This chain uses TRBV19 with TRBJ1-5; 7 bases match TRBD1. After removal of 3 bases from V and 9 bases from J, the junction contained 17 bases not matched to a gene. This CDR3 is built from 17 residues. The germline V gene encodes CDR1 LNHDA and CDR2 SQIVND (reference sequence). The CDR3 loop reads CASSIYTGTANVRPQHF. Here the CDR3 DNA reads TGTGCCAGTAGTATCTATACCGGGACAGCTAATGTTCGGCCCCAGCATTTT. Filled out from reference TRBV19 and TRBJ1-5, the complete variable domain reads DGGITQSPKYLFRKEGQNVTLSCEQNLNHDAMYWYRQDPGQGLRLIYYSQIVNDFQKGDIAEGYSVSREKKESFPLTVTSAQKNPTAFYLCASSIYTGTANVRPQHFGDGTRLSIL.

In the case of this clone: This CDR3 is also generated by other DNA sequences in the sample. This chain connects TRBV6-5 to TRBJ2-1; D possibly corresponds to TRBD2 (6 bases). V lost 6 bases and J 0 bases, leaving 12 bases between the germline ends. CDR1 MNHEY and CDR2 SVGAGI come from the germline V gene. There are 15 residues in the CDR3. CDR3 residues: CASSRTGDSYNEQFF. The CDR3 coding sequence is TGTGCCAGCAGCCGCACGGGGGACTCCTACAATGAGCAGTTCTTC.

This clone was seen only once. The gene calls are TRBV3-1 (or the pseudogene TRBV3-2) and TRBJ2-5, with a weak D call TRBD2 (6 bases). V lost 4 bases and J lost 4, with 10 bases in between. From germline, CDR1 is LGHDT and CDR2 YNNKEL (reference sequence). This CDR3 is 13 amino acids long. The CDR3 region has the DNA TGTGCCAGCAGCCCTCCCGGGGGAGAGACCCAGTACTTC. It codes for CASSPPGGETQYF.

The J gene is TRBJ1-1, the V gene TRBV5-6, with D possibly TRBD1 on 6 matching bases. V was shortened by 3 bases and J by 3 bases, with 15 bases between the two germline ends. Germline lookup yields CDR1 SGHDT and CDR2 YYEEEE. CDR3 length: 15 amino acids. CDR3 sequence: CASSSSGDWDTEAFF. The CDR3 region has the DNA TGTGCCAGCAGCTCCTCAGGGGATTGGGACACTGAAGCTTTCTTT.

J is TRBJ2-7 and V is TRBV2, with TRBD2 matching 12 bases. The CDR3 is made up of 14 amino acids. Germline V CDR1 and CDR2: SNHLY, FYNNEI. V gave up 8 bases and J gave up 9 bases; unmatched junction bases: 11. The CDR3, as DNA: TGTGCCAGCCTACTAGCGGGGGGACTGTTTGGGCAGTACTTC. It is translated as CASLLAGGLFGQYF.

The chain carries TRBV18 and TRBJ1-3, with D unresolved. V lost 3 bases to trimming and J lost 2 bases, with 14 bases between them. The germline V gene encodes CDR1 KGHSH and CDR2 LQKENI. The CDR3 extends over 16 amino acids. The CDR3 nucleotides are TGTGCCAGCTCACCCCGGGAGTTCTCCGCTGGAAACACCATATATTTT. It yields the protein CASSPREFSAGNTIYF.

V gene TRBV19 combines with J gene TRBJ2-1, with 7 bases aligning to TRBD1. The CDR3 contains 17 residues. V shed 7 bases and J 7 bases; nucleotides not matched to a gene: 19. Germline loops: CDR1 LNHDA, CDR2 SQIVND (reference sequence). This CDR3 is CASTPIPGQSLRNEQFF. In DNA form, the CDR3 reads TGTGCCAGTACCCCCATACCGGGACAGAGCCTTAGGAATGAGCAGTTCTTC.

The chain combines TRBV6-5 with TRBJ1-2, with D perhaps matching TRBD1 (6 bases). CDR1 is MNHEY and CDR2 is SVGAGI in the germline V gene. V was trimmed by 6 bases and J by 2 bases, leaving 13 bases between them. The CDR3 sequence is 14 residues long. CDR3 bases: TGTGCCAGCAGCCCCAACAGGGCCAACTATGGCTACACCTTC. Protein sequence: CASSPNRANYGYTF.